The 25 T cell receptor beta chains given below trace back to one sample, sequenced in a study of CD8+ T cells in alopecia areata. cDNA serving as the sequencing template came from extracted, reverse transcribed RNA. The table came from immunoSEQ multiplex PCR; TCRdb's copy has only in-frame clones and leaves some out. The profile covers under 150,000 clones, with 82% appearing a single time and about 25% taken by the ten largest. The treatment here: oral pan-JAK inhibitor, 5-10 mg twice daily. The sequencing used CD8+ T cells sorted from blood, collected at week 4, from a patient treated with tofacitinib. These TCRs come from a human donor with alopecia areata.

The CDR3 sequence: CASSSLDSSSYNEQFF. CDR3 in DNA: TGTGCCAGCAGCTCCTTGGACAGTAGCTCCTACAATGAGCAGTTCTTC. The V call is TRBV5-5, the J call TRBJ2-1; TRBD1 is a possible D gene (6 bases). Deletions cut 3 bases from V and 0 bases from J, with 13 bases between. Per germline, CDR1 SGHKS and CDR2 YYEKEE (reference sequence). This CDR3 contains 16 residues.

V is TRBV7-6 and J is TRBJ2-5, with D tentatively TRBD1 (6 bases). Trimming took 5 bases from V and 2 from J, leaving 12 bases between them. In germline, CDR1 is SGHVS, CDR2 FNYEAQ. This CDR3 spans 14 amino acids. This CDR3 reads CASSPGTYQETQYF. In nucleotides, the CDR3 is TGTGCCAGCAGCCCAGGGACATATCAAGAGACCCAGTACTTC.

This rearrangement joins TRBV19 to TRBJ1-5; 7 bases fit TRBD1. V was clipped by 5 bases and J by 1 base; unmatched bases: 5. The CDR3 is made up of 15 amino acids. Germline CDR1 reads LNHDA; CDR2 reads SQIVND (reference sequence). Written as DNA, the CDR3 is TGTGCCAGTAGTCTTGGGACAGAAAGCAATCAGCCCCAGCATTTT. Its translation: CASSLGTESNQPQHF.

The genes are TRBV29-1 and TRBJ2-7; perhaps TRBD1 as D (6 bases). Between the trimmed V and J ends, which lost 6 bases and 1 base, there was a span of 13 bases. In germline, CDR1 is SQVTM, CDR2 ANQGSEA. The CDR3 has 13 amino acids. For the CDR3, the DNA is TGCAGCGTGGCAGGGGTAAGGTCCTACGAGCAGTACTTC. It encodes CSVAGVRSYEQYF.

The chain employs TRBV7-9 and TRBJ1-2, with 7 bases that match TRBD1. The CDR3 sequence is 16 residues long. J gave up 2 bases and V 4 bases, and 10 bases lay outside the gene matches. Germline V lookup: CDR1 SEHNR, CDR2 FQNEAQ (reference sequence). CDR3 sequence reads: CASSSSTGERNYGYTF. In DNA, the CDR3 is TGTGCCAGCAGCTCCTCCACAGGGGAAAGAAACTATGGCTACACCTTC.

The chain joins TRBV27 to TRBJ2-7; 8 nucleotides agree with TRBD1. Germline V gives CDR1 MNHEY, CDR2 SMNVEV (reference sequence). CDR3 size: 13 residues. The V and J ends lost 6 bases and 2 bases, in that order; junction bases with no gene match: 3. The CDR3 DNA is TGTGCCAGCAGCAGGGGGCAGGCCTACGAGCAGTACTTC. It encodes CASSRGQAYEQYF.

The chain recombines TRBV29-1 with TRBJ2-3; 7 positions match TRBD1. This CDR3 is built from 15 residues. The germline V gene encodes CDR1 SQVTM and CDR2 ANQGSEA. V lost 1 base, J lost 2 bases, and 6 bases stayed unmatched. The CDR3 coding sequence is TGCAGCGTTGAAGTTCCGACAGGGTCCACAGATACGCAGTATTTT. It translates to CSVEVPTGSTDTQYF.

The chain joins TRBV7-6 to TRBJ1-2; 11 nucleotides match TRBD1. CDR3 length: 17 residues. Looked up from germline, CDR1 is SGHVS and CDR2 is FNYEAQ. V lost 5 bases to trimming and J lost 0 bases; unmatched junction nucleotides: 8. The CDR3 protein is CASSNGTGGEANYGYTF. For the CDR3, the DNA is TGTGCCAGCAGCAACGGGACAGGGGGAGAAGCTAACTATGGCTACACCTTC.

Here the CDR3 reads CASMIRGYGYTF. CDR3 in DNA: TGTGCCAGTATGATTCGGGGTTATGGCTACACCTTC. The chain uses TRBV19 and TRBJ1-2, with D unclear. The V end was cut by 7 bases, the J end by 5 bases, with 11 bases between. In germline, CDR1 is LNHDA, CDR2 SQIVND (reference sequence). The CDR3 is 12 residues long.

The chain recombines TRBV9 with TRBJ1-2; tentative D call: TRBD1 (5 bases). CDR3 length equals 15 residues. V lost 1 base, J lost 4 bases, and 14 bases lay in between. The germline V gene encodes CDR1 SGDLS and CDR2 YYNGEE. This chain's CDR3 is CASSVSGGTFYGYTF. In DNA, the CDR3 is TGTGCCAGCAGCGTATCGGGTGGGACCTTCTATGGCTACACCTTC.

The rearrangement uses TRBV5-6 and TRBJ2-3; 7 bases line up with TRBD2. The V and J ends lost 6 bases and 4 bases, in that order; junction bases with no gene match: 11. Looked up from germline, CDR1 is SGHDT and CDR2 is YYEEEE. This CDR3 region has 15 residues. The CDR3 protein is CASNTWGGRADTQYF. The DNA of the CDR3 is TGTGCCAGCAACACCTGGGGGGGTCGGGCAGATACGCAGTATTTT.

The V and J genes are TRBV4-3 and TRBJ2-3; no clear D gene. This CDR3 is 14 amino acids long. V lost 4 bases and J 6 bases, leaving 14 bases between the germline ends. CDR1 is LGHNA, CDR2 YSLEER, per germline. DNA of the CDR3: TGCGCCAGCAGCCCAAGTCCCCTTGGGGATACGCAGTATTTT. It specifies CASSPSPLGDTQYF.

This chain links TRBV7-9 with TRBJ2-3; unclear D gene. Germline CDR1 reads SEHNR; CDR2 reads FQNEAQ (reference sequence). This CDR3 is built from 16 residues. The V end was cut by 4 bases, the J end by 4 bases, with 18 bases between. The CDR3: CASSSLPGPEADTQYF. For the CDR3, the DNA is TGTGCCAGCAGCTCCCTGCCGGGTCCCGAGGCAGATACGCAGTATTTT.

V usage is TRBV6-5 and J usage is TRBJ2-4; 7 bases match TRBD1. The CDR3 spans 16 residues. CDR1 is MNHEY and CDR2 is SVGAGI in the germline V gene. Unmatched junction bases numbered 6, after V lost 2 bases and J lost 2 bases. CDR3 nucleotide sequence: TGTGCCAGCAGTTACAACAGGGGCGGAACCAAAAACATTCAGTACTTC. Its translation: CASSYNRGGTKNIQYF.

The CDR3 here is CASGGDSGEKLFF. As DNA, the CDR3 is TGTGCCAGCGGGGGGGACAGCGGTGAAAAACTGTTTTTT. The chain employs TRBV9 and TRBJ1-4; 7 nucleotides line up with TRBD1. The CDR3 consists of 13 residues. From germline, CDR1 is SGDLS and CDR2 YYNGEE. The J segment lost 7 bases and the V segment lost 7 bases, leaving 7 bases of the junction unmatched.

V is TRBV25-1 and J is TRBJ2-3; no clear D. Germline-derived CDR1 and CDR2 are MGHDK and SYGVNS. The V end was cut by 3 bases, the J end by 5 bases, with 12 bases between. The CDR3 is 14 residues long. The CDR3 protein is CASSDEDWGDTQYF. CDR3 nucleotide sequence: TGTGCCAGCAGTGATGAAGACTGGGGAGATACGCAGTATTTT.

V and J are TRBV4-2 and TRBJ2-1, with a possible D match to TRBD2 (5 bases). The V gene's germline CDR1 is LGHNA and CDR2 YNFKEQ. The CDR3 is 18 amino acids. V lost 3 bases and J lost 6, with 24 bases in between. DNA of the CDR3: TGTGCCAGCAGCCATAAGATTGTGGCGGAGGCCCGGGTCAATGAGCAGTTCTTC. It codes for CASSHKIVAEARVNEQFF.

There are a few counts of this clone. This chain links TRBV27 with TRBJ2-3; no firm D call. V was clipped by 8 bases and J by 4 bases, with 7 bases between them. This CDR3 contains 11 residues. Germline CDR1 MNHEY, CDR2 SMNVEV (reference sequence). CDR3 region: CASGPADTQYF. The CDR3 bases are TGTGCCAGCGGCCCTGCAGATACGCAGTATTTT.

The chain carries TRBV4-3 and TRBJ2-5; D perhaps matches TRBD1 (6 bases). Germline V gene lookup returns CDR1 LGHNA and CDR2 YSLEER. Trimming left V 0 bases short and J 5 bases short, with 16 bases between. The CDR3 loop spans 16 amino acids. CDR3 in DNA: TGCGCCAGCAGCCAAGATCTTAGTAGCCAGGGGGAGACCCAGTACTTC. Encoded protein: CASSQDLSSQGETQYF.

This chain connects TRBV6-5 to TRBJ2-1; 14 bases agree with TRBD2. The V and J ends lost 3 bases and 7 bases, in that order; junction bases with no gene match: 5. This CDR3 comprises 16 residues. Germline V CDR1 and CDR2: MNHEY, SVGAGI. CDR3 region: CASSYSGTSGGNEQFF. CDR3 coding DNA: TGTGCCAGCAGTTATTCCGGGACTAGCGGGGGTAATGAGCAGTTCTTC.

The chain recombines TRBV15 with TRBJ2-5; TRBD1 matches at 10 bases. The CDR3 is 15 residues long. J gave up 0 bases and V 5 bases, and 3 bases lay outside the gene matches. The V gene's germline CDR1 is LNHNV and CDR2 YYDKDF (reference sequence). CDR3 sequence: CATSLDRGNQETQYF. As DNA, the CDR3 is TGTGCCACCAGCTTGGACAGGGGGAACCAAGAGACCCAGTACTTC. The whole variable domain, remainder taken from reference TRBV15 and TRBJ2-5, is DAMVIQNPRYQVTQFGKPVTLSCSQTLNHNVMYWYQQKSSQAPKLLFHYYDKDFNNEADTPDNFQSRRPNTSFCFLDIRSPGLGDTAMYLCATSLDRGNQETQYFGPGTRLLVL.

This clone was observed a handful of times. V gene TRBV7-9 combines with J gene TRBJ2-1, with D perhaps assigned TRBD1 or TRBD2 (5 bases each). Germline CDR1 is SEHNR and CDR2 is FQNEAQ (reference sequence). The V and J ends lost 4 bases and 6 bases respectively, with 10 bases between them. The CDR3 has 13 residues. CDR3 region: CASSSGTGNEQFF. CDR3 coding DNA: TGTGCCAGCAGCTCCGGGACCGGCAATGAGCAGTTCTTC. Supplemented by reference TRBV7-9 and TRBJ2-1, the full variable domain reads DTGVSQNPRHKITKRGQNVTFRCDPISEHNRLYWYRQTLGQGPEFLTYFQNEAQLEKSRLLSDRFSAERPKGSFSTLEIQRTEQGDSAMYLCASSSGTGNEQFFGPGTRLTVL.

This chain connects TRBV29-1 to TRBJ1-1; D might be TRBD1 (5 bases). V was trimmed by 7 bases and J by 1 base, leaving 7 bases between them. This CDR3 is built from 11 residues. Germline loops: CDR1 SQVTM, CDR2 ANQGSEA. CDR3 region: CSGGGNTEAFF. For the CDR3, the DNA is TGCAGCGGCGGGGGGAACACTGAAGCTTTCTTT.

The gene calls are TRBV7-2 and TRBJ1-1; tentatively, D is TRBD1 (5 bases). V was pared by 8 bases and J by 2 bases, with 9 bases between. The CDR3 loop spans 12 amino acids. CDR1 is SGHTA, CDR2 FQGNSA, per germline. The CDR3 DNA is TGTGCCAGCTGGGGGGTTAACACTGAAGCTTTCTTT. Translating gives CASWGVNTEAFF.

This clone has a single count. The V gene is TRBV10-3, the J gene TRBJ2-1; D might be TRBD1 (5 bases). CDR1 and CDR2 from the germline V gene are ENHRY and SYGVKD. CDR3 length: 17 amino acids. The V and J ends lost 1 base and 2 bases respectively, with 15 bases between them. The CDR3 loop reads CAISEFPDTEPYNEQFF. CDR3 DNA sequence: TGTGCCATCAGTGAGTTTCCGGACACGGAGCCCTACAATGAGCAGTTCTTC.